Shown below are 28 T cell receptor beta chains from a single sample sequenced in a study of T cell repertoires in cytomegalovirus infection. These receptors have no known antigen. MiXCR was run by TCRdb on the reads, yielding one entry per CDR3 protein. This repertoire shows around 430,000 distinct CDR3 sequences, 42% found once; its top ten account for around 45%. Sequences were derived from cultured PBMCs, sampled from culture after CMV antigen stimulation. All receptors come from a human donor in good health (CMV status not recorded). Some clones in this sample may be carry-over from other donors' samples.

As to this clonotype: This may stem from a read error, because a much larger clone lies one nucleotide away. The CDR3 nucleotides are TGTGCCAGCAGCTTACATGATACGCAGTATTTT. This codes for CASSLHDTQYF. The chain is built from TRBV11-2 and TRBJ2-3; D call uncertain. The V gene lost 2 bases and the J gene lost 6 bases, with 3 bases spanning the gap. The CDR3 runs 11 residues. The germline V gene encodes CDR1 SGHAT and CDR2 FQNNGV.

This chain uses TRBV6-1 with TRBJ1-3; D remains unclear. This CDR3 is built from 14 residues. The V and J ends lost 11 bases and 4 bases respectively, with 18 bases between them. Germline CDR1 and CDR2: MNHNS and SASEGT. Written as DNA, the CDR3 is TGTGCCTCTTACAACCGATTCTCCGGAAACACCATATATTTT. Amino acid sequence: CASYNRFSGNTIYF.

This clonotype occurred a few times. The chain has TRBV20-1 and TRBJ2-3; 7 positions match TRBD2. Germline CDR1 reads DFQATT; CDR2 reads SNEGSKA (reference sequence). This CDR3 has 14 amino acids. The V and J ends lost 6 bases and 8 bases, in that order; junction bases with no gene match: 14. In DNA form, the CDR3 reads TGCAGTGCACCCGCGCGGACTAGGGCCTTTACGCAGTATTTT. Protein: CSAPARTRAFTQYF.

The chain has TRBV5-1 and TRBJ1-3, with TRBD1 as a possible D gene (5 bases). Germline V gene sequence: CDR1 SGHRS, CDR2 YFSETQ. CDR3 length: 15 residues. Deletions cut 0 bases from V and 0 bases from J, with 7 bases between. Here the CDR3 DNA reads TGCGCCAGCAGCTTGGACAGGTTCTCTGGAAACACCATATATTTT. This encodes CASSLDRFSGNTIYF.

The V call is TRBV6-6, the J call TRBJ2-7; D is unresolved. Trimming took 2 bases from V and 5 from J, leaving 13 bases between them. CDR3 length equals 14 residues. Germline V gene lookup returns CDR1 MNHNY and CDR2 SVGAGI (reference sequence). The CDR3: CASSYMGYNDEQYF. CDR3 coding DNA: TGTGCCAGCAGTTACATGGGGTATAATGACGAGCAGTACTTC.

The chain employs TRBV7-2 and TRBJ2-3, with TRBD2 identical over 7 bases. This CDR3 is built from 13 residues. V shed 9 bases and J 2 bases; nucleotides not matched to a gene: 5. Germline-derived CDR1 and CDR2 are SGHTA and FQGNSA. The CDR3 spells CARGSGNTDTQYF. In nucleotides, the CDR3 is TGTGCCAGGGGGAGCGGGAACACAGATACGCAGTATTTT.

This rearrangement joins TRBV7-9 to TRBJ2-3; D is perhaps TRBD1 (5 bases). Trimming pared 0 bases from V and 4 bases from J, leaving 11 bases between. The length of the CDR3 is 15 residues. Germline V gene data show CDR1 as SEHNR and CDR2 as FQNEAQ (reference sequence). The DNA for the CDR3 is TGTGCCAGCAGCTTAGCTGCAGGGTGGGCAGATACGCAGTATTTT. Translating gives CASSLAAGWADTQYF.

In the case of this clonotype: A read error is possible here, since a much larger clone lies one base away. This chain uses TRBV7-2 with TRBJ2-4; D not resolved. With 3 bases removed from V and 3 bases from J, the gap between germline ends came to 9 bases. The germline V gene encodes CDR1 SGHTA and CDR2 FQGNSA. This CDR3 spans 14 amino acids. CDR3 nucleotides: TGTGCCAGCAGCTTTAGTGTAAACAAAAACATTCAGTACTTC. Amino acids: CASSFSVNKNIQYF.

The chain has TRBV20-1 and TRBJ1-1, with D tentatively TRBD1 (5 bases). CDR1 is DFQATT, CDR2 SNEGSKA, per germline (reference sequence). Trimming took 1 base from V and 1 from J, leaving 7 bases between them. CDR3 length equals 13 residues. The CDR3: CSARGQSNTEAFF. In nucleotides, the CDR3 is TGCAGTGCTAGAGGACAGTCGAACACTGAAGCTTTCTTT.

This clonotype was seen a few times. The chain recombines TRBV6-8 with TRBJ1-2, with D unresolved. Per germline, CDR1 MNHGY and CDR2 SAAAGT. The CDR3 has 12 amino acids. Trimming pared 5 bases from V and 8 bases from J, leaving 12 bases between. The CDR3 DNA reads as TGTGCCAGCAGTCCCGGACTGTACGGCTACACCTTC. It codes for CASSPGLYGYTF.

In this sample, this clonotype turned up a few times. The chain uses TRBV12-3 or TRBV12-4 and TRBJ1-5; D not resolved. Trimming shortened V by 7 bases and J by 2 bases, and 15 bases separated the two germline ends. This CDR3 region has 15 residues. The DNA of the CDR3 is TGTGCCAGCACCCTTAGTAGACGTGGCAATCAGCCCCAGCATTTT. Its translation is CASTLSRRGNQPQHF.

The chain couples TRBV28 to TRBJ1-2; D might be TRBD1 (5 bases). CDR1 is MDHEN, CDR2 SYDVKM, per germline. The ends were cut back, 2 bases at V and 5 bases at J, with 12 bases in the middle. The CDR3 sequence is 14 residues long. The CDR3 DNA follows: TGTGCCAGCAGTTTAGGGGCTCGGGCGTATGGCTACACCTTC. Its translation: CASSLGARAYGYTF.

The table lists this clonotype with a few counts. The chain joins TRBV4-2 to TRBJ2-2; TRBD1 or TRBD2 may be the D gene (6 bases each). Trimming shortened V by 3 bases and J by 8 bases, and 25 bases separated the two germline ends. This CDR3 is 18 amino acids long. Germline V gene sequence: CDR1 LGHNA, CDR2 YNFKEQ. The CDR3 spells CASSQVDRGRIAPGELFF. The CDR3, as DNA: TGTGCCAGCAGCCAGGTAGATCGGGGGCGAATCGCCCCAGGGGAGCTGTTTTTT.

This clonotype was seen many times. J is TRBJ2-6 and V is TRBV7-2, with 7 positions matching TRBD1. The CDR3 runs to 19 residues. V was pared by 8 bases and J by 4 bases, with 20 bases of the junction left unmatched. From germline, CDR1 is SGHTA and CDR2 FQGNSA. The CDR3 coding sequence is TGTGCCAGCCCCCTTGCCGGGCAGGGGGTGTCGTCCGGGGCCAACGTCCTGACTTTC. It yields the protein CASPLAGQGVSSGANVLTF.

The rearrangement links TRBV2 to TRBJ2-1, with D tentatively TRBD1 (6 bases). The V gene's germline CDR1 is SNHLY and CDR2 FYNNEI. CDR3 size: 14 residues. Between the trimmed V and J ends, which lost 7 bases and 0 bases, there was a span of 10 bases. CDR3 DNA: TGTGCCAGCACAGGGACAAGCTCCTACAATGAGCAGTTCTTC. Its protein product is CASTGTSSYNEQFF.

This clonotype was counted at least ten times. The J gene is TRBJ1-5, the V gene TRBV7-9; D perhaps matches TRBD1 (5 bases). The CDR3 loop spans 16 amino acids. The germline gives CDR1 SEHNR, CDR2 FQNEAQ (reference sequence). Trimming stripped 6 bases from V and 2 bases from J, with 17 bases between. The CDR3 sequence is CASSRQSYRGNQPQHF. The CDR3 DNA reads TGTGCCAGCAGTCGACAGTCATATAGGGGCAATCAGCCCCAGCATTTT.

The chain couples TRBV19 to TRBJ1-2; a weak D match, TRBD1 (5 bases). V gave up 1 base and J gave up 4 bases, with 7 bases separating them. The CDR3 length is 13 residues. The germline V gene has CDR1 LNHDA and CDR2 SQIVND (reference sequence). In DNA form, the CDR3 reads TGTGCCAGTAGTATAGCCGGGGGCTATGGCTACACCTTC. Protein sequence: CASSIAGGYGYTF.

This chain uses TRBV11-2 with TRBJ2-1, with 9 bases fitting TRBD2. V lost 6 bases to trimming and J lost 4 bases; unmatched junction nucleotides: 4. Germline-derived CDR1 and CDR2 are SGHAT and FQNNGV. This CDR3 spans 14 amino acids. CDR3 protein: CASRASGMYNEQFF. The CDR3 nucleotides read TGTGCCAGCAGGGCTAGCGGGATGTACAATGAGCAGTTCTTC. The whole variable domain, filled in from reference TRBV11-2 and TRBJ2-1, reads EAGVAQSPRYKIIEKRQSVAFWCNPISGHATLYWYQQILGQGPKLLIQFQNNGVVDDSQLPKDRFSAERLKGVDSTLKIQPAKLEDSAVYLCASRASGMYNEQFFGPGTRLTVL.

The V and J genes are TRBV20-1 and TRBJ1-2, with D perhaps TRBD1 (6 bases). V lost 1 base, J lost 2 bases, and 11 bases lay in between. The V gene's germline CDR1 is DFQATT and CDR2 SNEGSKA (reference sequence). CDR3 length: 14 amino acids. The CDR3 region is CSARVTGTNYGYTF. In DNA form, the CDR3 reads TGCAGTGCTAGAGTCACAGGGACCAACTATGGCTACACCTTC.

J is TRBJ2-3 and V is TRBV10-3; D is unresolved. With 3 bases removed from V and 4 bases from J, the gap between germline ends came to 11 bases. The CDR3 loop spans 14 amino acids. The germline CDR1 and CDR2 sequences are ENHRY and SYGVKD. CDR3 in DNA: TGTGCCATCAGTGAAGGCGAGGCCGCAGATACGCAGTATTTT. Its translation: CAISEGEAADTQYF.

This clonotype was counted a few times. The J gene is TRBJ1-2, the V gene TRBV7-2, with D possibly matching TRBD1 (6 bases). The CDR3 spans 15 residues. V was trimmed by 5 bases and J by 3 bases, leaving 16 bases between them. From germline, CDR1 is SGHTA and CDR2 FQGNSA. The CDR3 region is CASSQVGGGHYGYTF. CDR3 bases: TGTGCCAGCAGCCAAGTGGGAGGGGGGCACTATGGCTACACCTTC.

The V and J genes are TRBV12-3 or TRBV12-4 and TRBJ2-1; D unresolved. The V end was cut by 6 bases, the J end by 5 bases, with 11 bases between. The CDR3 runs 13 residues. The chain's CDR3 is CASSRAADNEQFF. CDR3 DNA sequence: TGTGCCAGCAGCCGCGCGGCAGACAATGAGCAGTTCTTC.

The chain links TRBV20-1 to TRBJ2-1; TRBD2 aligns across 8 bases. This CDR3 region has 15 residues. The ends lost 0 bases at V and 3 bases at J; junction bases unmatched: 4. The germline gives CDR1 DFQATT, CDR2 SNEGSKA (reference sequence). The CDR3: CSARDLAGNYNEQFF. The CDR3 DNA follows: TGCAGTGCTAGAGATTTAGCGGGGAACTACAATGAGCAGTTCTTC.

This chain uses TRBV10-3 with TRBJ2-3, with unresolved D. V was trimmed by 2 bases and J by 4 bases, leaving 7 bases between them. The CDR3 runs 13 residues. The germline CDR1 and CDR2 sequences are ENHRY and SYGVKD. CDR3 bases: TGTGCCATCAGTGAGCCGGACGCAGATACGCAGTATTTT. It translates to CAISEPDADTQYF.

The chain recombines TRBV10-2 with TRBJ2-3, with D possibly being TRBD2 (6 bases). V dropped 5 bases and J dropped 7 bases, with 19 bases sitting between them. This CDR3 contains 15 residues. Germline-derived CDR1 and CDR2 are WSHSY and SAAADI. The CDR3 loop reads CASSLTGDSLNTQYF. DNA of the CDR3: TGCGCCAGCAGTCTAACGGGGGATTCTTTAAATACGCAGTATTTT.

The rearrangement joins TRBV7-9 to TRBJ2-2; 7 bases match TRBD2. The V gene end was trimmed by 2 bases and the J gene end by 0 bases; junction bases not matched to a gene: 6. This CDR3 region has 17 residues. The V gene's germline CDR1 is SEHNR and CDR2 FQNEAQ (reference sequence). The CDR3 here is CASSLWGAGANTGELFF. DNA of the CDR3: TGTGCCAGCAGCTTATGGGGTGCGGGGGCGAACACCGGGGAGCTGTTTTTT.

In its sample, this clonotype was seen once. The V call is TRBV6-6, the J call TRBJ2-7, with a weak D call TRBD1 (5 bases). Germline V gives CDR1 MNHNY, CDR2 SVGAGI (reference sequence). CDR3 length: 15 residues. Trimming stripped 2 bases from V and 2 bases from J, with 13 bases between. The CDR3, as DNA: TGTGCCAGCAGTTACGGGTTGGGGCTGCCCTACGAGCAGTACTTC. Amino acid sequence: CASSYGLGLPYEQYF.

This clonotype was found a few times. The V call is TRBV7-6, the J call TRBJ2-5; D perhaps matches TRBD2 (5 bases). Germline lookup yields CDR1 SGHVS and CDR2 FNYEAQ. This CDR3 has 15 residues. V dropped 0 bases and J dropped 4 bases, with 12 bases sitting between them. CDR3 DNA: TGTGCCAGCAGCTTAGCGGGAGAGGTTGGAGAGACCCAGTACTTC. This sequence encodes CASSLAGEVGETQYF.